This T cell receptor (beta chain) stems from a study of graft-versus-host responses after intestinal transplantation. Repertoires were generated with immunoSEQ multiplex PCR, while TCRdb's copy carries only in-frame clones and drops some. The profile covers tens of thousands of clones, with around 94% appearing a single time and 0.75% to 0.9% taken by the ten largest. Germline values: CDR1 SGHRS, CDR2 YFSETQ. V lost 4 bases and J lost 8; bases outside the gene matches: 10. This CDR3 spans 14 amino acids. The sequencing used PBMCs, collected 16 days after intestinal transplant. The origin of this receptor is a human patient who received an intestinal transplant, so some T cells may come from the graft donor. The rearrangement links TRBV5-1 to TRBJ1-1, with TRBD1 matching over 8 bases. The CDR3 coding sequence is TGCGCCAGCAGCACCGATGGACAGGGCACAGAAGCTTTCTTT. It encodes CASSTDGQGTEAFF.